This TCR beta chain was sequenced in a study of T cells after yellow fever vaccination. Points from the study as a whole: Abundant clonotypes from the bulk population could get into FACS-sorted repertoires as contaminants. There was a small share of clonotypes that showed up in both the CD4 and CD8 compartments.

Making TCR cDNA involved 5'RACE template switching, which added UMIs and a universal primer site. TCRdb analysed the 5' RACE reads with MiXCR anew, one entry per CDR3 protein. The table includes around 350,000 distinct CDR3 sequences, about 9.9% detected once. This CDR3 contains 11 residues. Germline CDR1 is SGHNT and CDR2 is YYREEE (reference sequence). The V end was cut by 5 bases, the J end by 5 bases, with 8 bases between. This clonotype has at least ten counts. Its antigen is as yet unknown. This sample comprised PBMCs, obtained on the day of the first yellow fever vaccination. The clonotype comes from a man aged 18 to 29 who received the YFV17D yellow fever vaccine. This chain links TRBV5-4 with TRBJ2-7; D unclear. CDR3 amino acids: CASRGIDEQYF. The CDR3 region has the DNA TGTGCCAGCAGGGGGATCGACGAGCAGTACTTC.